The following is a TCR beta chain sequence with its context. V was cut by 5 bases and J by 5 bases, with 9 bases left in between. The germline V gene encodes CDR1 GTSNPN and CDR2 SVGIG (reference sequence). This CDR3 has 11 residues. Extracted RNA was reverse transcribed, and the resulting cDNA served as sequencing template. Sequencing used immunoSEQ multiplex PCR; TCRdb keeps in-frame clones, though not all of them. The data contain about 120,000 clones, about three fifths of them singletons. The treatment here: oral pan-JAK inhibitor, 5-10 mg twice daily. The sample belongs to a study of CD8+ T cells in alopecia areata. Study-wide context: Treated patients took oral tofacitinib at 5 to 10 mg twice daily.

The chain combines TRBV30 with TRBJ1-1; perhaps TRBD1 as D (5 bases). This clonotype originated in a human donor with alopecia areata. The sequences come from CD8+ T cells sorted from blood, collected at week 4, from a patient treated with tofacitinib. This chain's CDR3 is CAWLGGTEAFF. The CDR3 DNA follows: TGTGCCTGGTTGGGGGGGACTGAAGCTTTCTTT.